This TCR beta chain comes out of a study of blood T cell repertoires in COVID-19. The CDR3 totals 15 residues. V lost 3 bases, J lost 2 bases, and 5 bases stayed unmatched. Per germline, CDR1 PRHDT and CDR2 FYEKMQ (reference sequence). Per the original methods: From reference gene primer amplification, estimates of nucleated cell counts were derived. Repertoires were generated with immunoSEQ multiplex PCR, while TCRdb's copy carries only in-frame clones and drops some. V, J and clone size reflect that table, while D and trimming were determined from the DNA. The profile shows approximately 270,000 clones, about 90% of them singletons.

The J gene is TRBJ2-3, the V gene TRBV13; 7 bases map to TRBD1. The TCR was taken from a human donor in a cohort exposed to, infected with or recovered from COVID-19 (not recorded which). The donor label of this sample is uncertain. The specimen sequenced was PBMCs or T cells enriched from blood (not recorded which). The CDR3 spells CASSFRGGSTDTQYF. The CDR3 bases are TGTGCCAGCAGCTTCCGAGGGGGCTCCACAGATACGCAGTATTTT.